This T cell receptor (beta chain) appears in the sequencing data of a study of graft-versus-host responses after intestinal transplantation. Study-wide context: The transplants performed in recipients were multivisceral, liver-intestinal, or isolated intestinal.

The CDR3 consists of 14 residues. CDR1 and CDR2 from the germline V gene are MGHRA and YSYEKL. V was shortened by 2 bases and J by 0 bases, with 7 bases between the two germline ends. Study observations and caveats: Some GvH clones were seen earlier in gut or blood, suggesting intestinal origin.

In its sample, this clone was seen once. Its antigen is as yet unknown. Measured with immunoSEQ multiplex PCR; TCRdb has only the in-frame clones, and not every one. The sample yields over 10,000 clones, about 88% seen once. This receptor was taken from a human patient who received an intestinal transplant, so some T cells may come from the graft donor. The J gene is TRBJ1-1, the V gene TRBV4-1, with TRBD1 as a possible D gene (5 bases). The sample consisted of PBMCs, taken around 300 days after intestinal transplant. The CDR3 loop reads CASSQQGMNTEAFF. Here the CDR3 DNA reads TGCGCCAGCAGCCAACAGGGAATGAACACTGAAGCTTTCTTT.